The source of this T cell receptor (beta chain) is a study of beta chain features in type 1 diabetes. The study, taken as a whole, reports: TCRB CDR3 length was moderately but significantly reduced in all four CD4+ subsets of Type 1 diabetes patients. Healthy donors had naive, central memory and Treg TCRB repertoires that appeared less similar than those seen among patients. Any role of HLA type in TCRB rearrangement remained unresolved here.

In its sample, this clone was seen a few times. As yet, its antigen is unknown. As every portion of the isolated RNA was reverse transcribed, the sequencing read expressed TCRB transcripts. Libraries were prepared by immunoSEQ multiplex PCR; TCRdb keeps only in-frame clonotypes and omits some of them. The profile shows some 170,000 clones, over 55% of them singletons. It was one heparinised blood draw, averaging about 110 mL, that each donor gave. Markers CD45RO/CCR7/CD25/CD127/CD95/CD27 served to sort CD4+ naive, central memory, regulatory and stem cell-like memory cells. Germline V CDR1 and CDR2: GTSNPN, SVGIG (reference sequence). The CDR3 consists of 13 residues. The V and J ends lost 5 bases and 1 base, in that order; junction bases with no gene match: 3.

The sequence came from a man between 25 and 39 years old with type 1 diabetes. The chain couples TRBV30 to TRBJ2-7, with 9 nucleotides matching TRBD1. The sample comprised naive CD4+ T cells from blood. CDR3 sequence (DNA): TGTGCCTGGGTAGGGACAGGGTCCTACGAGCAGTACTTC. It is translated as CAWVGTGSYEQYF.